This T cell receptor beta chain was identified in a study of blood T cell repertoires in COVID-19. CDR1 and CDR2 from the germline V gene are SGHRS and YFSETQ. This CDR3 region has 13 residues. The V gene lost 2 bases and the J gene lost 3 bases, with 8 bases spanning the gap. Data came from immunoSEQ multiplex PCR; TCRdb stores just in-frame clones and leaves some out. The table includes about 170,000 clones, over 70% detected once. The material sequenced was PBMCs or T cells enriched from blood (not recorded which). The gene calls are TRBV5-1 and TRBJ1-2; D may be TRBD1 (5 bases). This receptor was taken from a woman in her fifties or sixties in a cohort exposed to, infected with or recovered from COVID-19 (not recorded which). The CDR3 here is CASSFGGDYGYTF. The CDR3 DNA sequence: TGCGCCAGCAGCTTTGGAGGGGACTATGGCTACACCTTC.